The 2 T cell receptor beta chains listed next were all sequenced from one sample in a study of prognosis after radiotherapy for stage I lung cancer (dated by TCRdb to the early 2020s). These reads were obtained on an Illumina HiSeq 3000. Two rounds of multiplex PCR were performed to amplify the TCR beta CDR3 region from genomic DNA. The first PCR round used primers specific to each TRBV and TRBJ gene, with sequences filed in Chinese patent CN105087789A. TCRdb handled the public reads itself, with Q25 trimming in fastp and clone calling in MiXCR, and kept productive beta chains. Each CDR3 protein gets just one entry, which takes the most common genes and DNA from the rows behind it. The sample table contains some 38,000 distinct CDR3 sequences; only one count was recorded for around 24% of them. The ten top clones hold about 25% of the sample. This sample comprised PBMCs, obtained before or after stereotactic body radiation therapy (not recorded which). These TCRs come from a donor of 50 years or more with non-small cell lung cancer.

This clonotype was detected many times. The chain is built from TRBV12-3 or TRBV12-4 and TRBJ2-1, with 12 bases that match TRBD2. V shed 2 bases, J shed 8 bases, and the junction held 10 bases outside the gene matches. CDR3 length: 17 amino acids. The CDR3 DNA reads as TGTGCCAGCAGTTTACGGTGGACTAGCGGGGAAGGGGATGAGCAGTTCTTC. It codes for CASSLRWTSGEGDEQFF.

This clonotype was seen repeatedly, ten times or more. The chain employs TRBV19 and TRBJ1-1; TRBD1 is a possible D gene (5 bases). The CDR3 extends over 14 amino acids. V lost 5 bases and J 1 base, leaving 11 bases between the germline ends. The germline CDR1 and CDR2 sequences are LNHDA and SQIVND (reference sequence). The CDR3 DNA is TGTGCCAGTAGTTTGGGACGGGAGAACACTGAAGCTTTCTTT. Amino acids: CASSLGRENTEAFF.